This T cell receptor (beta chain) was sequenced during a study of regulatory T cells in long-lasting Graves disease. Overall study context: Newly diagnosed Graves' patients took antithyroid drugs under 3 months.

The time point is: newly diagnosed GD, antithyroid drugs for less than 3 months. From PBMCs, RNA was extracted and then used to make the TCR library. The CDR3 extends over 13 amino acids. The germline V gene encodes CDR1 SGHDN and CDR2 FVKESK. The V end was cut by 8 bases, the J end by 4 bases, with 13 bases between. This clonotype came up many times. The antigen remains undetermined. TCR beta libraries were built with iRepertoire HTBI primers and Arm-PCR of CDR3 regions. Using its own MiXCR run on the multiplex PCR reads, TCRdb lists one record per CDR3 protein. Here the sample spans a few hundred thousand distinct CDR3 sequences, about 18% being singletons. Overall study findings and caveats: Gene preferences differed: TRBV28, TRBJ1-2, TRBJ2-5 in persistent cases. Fewer public clonotypes were shared by new patients (roughly 970) than by persistent patients (about 2,500).

These sequences were also reported in another study, on T cells in Graves' hyperthyroidism and ophthalmopathy.

This sample comprised peripheral blood mononuclear cells (PBMCs), obtained at new diagnosis, from a patient treated with antithyroid drugs. The chain uses TRBV14 and TRBJ2-3; D remains unclear. This clonotype was sampled from a woman aged 30 to 39 with Graves disease. The CDR3 sequence: CASGVLASDTQYF. The CDR3 DNA sequence: TGTGCCAGCGGTGTATTAGCCTCAGATACGCAGTATTTT. Filled out from reference TRBV14 and TRBJ2-3, the complete variable domain reads EAGVTQFPSHSVIEKGQTVTLRCDPISGHDNLYWYRRVMGKEIKFLLHFVKESKQDESGMPNNRFLAERTGGTYSTLKVQPAELEDSGVYFCASGVLASDTQYFGPGTRLTVL.